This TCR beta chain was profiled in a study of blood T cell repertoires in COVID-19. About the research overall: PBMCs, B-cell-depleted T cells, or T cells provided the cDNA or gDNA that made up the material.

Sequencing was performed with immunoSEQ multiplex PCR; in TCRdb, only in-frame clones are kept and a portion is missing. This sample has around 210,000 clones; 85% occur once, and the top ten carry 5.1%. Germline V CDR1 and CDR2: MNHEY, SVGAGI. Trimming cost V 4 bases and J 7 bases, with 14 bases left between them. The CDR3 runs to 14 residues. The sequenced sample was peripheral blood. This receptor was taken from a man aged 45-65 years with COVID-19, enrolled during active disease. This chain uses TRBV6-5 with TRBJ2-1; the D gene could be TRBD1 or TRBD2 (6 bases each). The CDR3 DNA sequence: TGTGCCAGCAGTTCCTCGGGGGACAAGAATGAGCAGTTCTTC. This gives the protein CASSSSGDKNEQFF.